In its sample, the clone carrying this T cell receptor beta chain was seen many times. This sample is part of a study of T cells in Graves' hyperthyroidism and ophthalmopathy. The source material, RNA transcripts, was used to amplify TCR beta CDR3 regions. The study used the HTBI primer set for a first-round RT-PCR of the TCR CDR3. TCRdb fed the multiplex PCR reads into MiXCR, producing one record per CDR3 protein. The table records almost 600,000 distinct CDR3 sequences, under 60% of them present only once. Germline CDR1 is SGHTA and CDR2 is FQGNSA. Trimming took off 1 base at V and 4 bases at J, with 19 bases between the two ends. The CDR3 spans 17 residues. Hyperthyroidism was newly diagnosed in patients aged 18 to 65 (duration under 2 months).

The TCR comes from a woman between 18 and 29 years old with Graves' hyperthyroidism. The V call is TRBV7-2, the J call TRBJ1-1, with D perhaps TRBD1 (6 bases). The sample was peripheral blood or thyroid tissue (not recorded which). For the CDR3, the DNA is TGTGCCAGCAGCTTAGGGGGTTTTAACGGAGGGGGCACTGAAGCTTTCTTT. This codes for CASSLGGFNGGGTEAFF.